Each of the 13 T cell receptor beta chains below was sequenced from the same sample in a study of blood T cell repertoires in COVID-19. The protocol was immunoSEQ multiplex PCR, while the TCRdb copy is restricted to in-frame clones and leaves out a portion. Of 120,000 or so clones detected, over 75% appear once; the ten largest clones hold around 6.3%. Material: peripheral blood. The receptors stem from a man at least 80 years old with active or convalescent COVID-19.

This clone was detected only once. The chain employs TRBV6-5 and TRBJ1-2; TRBD1 matches at 9 bases. The germline CDR1 and CDR2 sequences are MNHEY and SVGAGI. The junction had 5 bases not matched to a gene; V was cut back by 4 bases and J by 8 bases. The CDR3 runs 13 residues. This CDR3 is CASSLQGAAGYTF. DNA of the CDR3: TGTGCCAGCAGTTTACAGGGGGCGGCCGGCTACACCTTC.

The rearrangement joins TRBV2 to TRBJ2-5; 12 bases agree with TRBD1. Trimming removed 7 bases from V and 4 bases from J; junction bases left unmatched: 7. This CDR3 is 15 amino acids long. Per the germline V gene, CDR1 is SNHLY and CDR2 is FYNNEI. CDR3 residues: CASKGQGAIRETQYF. The CDR3 nucleotides are TGTGCCAGCAAGGGACAGGGGGCGATCCGAGAGACCCAGTACTTC.

This chain uses TRBV9 with TRBJ2-1; D remains ambiguous. The CDR3 totals 15 residues. Looked up from germline, CDR1 is SGDLS and CDR2 is YYNGEE. V was cut by 3 bases and J by 6 bases, with 16 bases left in between. In DNA form, the CDR3 reads TGTGCCAGCAGCGGCCCCTCCGCTAGTCCCAATGAGCAGTTCTTC. Encoded protein: CASSGPSASPNEQFF.

The V gene is TRBV29-1, the J gene TRBJ2-6; TRBD1 agrees at 11 bases. Germline V lookup: CDR1 SQVTM, CDR2 ANQGSEA. V was clipped by 6 bases and J by 0 bases; unmatched bases: 10. The length of the CDR3 is 18 residues. CDR3: CSVAQQGTGGSGANVLTF. CDR3 DNA sequence: TGCAGCGTCGCTCAACAGGGGACAGGGGGCTCTGGGGCCAACGTCCTGACTTTC.

This clone was seen once. The genes are TRBV4-1 and TRBJ2-7; tentatively, D is TRBD2 (7 bases). CDR1 and CDR2 (germline): MGHRA, YSYEKL. The CDR3 extends over 20 amino acids. Trimming left V 0 bases short and J 4 bases short, with 28 bases between. The CDR3 region has the DNA TGCGCCAGCAGCCAAGATGTAGGGGTGTTTTCGGGGGGACAAAATTACGAGCAGTACTTC. It translates to CASSQDVGVFSGGQNYEQYF.

The genes are TRBV18 and TRBJ2-1, with 9 bases matching TRBD1. Germline lookup yields CDR1 KGHSH and CDR2 LQKENI. The CDR3 has 15 amino acids. Trimming cost V 6 bases and J 6 bases; bases outside gene matches: 9. The CDR3 loop is CASSPRQGDLNEQFF. The CDR3 coding sequence is TGTGCCAGCTCGCCCAGACAGGGGGATCTCAATGAGCAGTTCTTC. Supplemented by reference TRBV18 and TRBJ2-1, the full variable domain reads NAGVMQNPRHLVRRRGQEARLRCSPMKGHSHVYWYRQLPEEGLKFMVYLQKENIIDESGMPKERFSAEFPKEGPSILRIQQVVRGDSAAYFCASSPRQGDLNEQFFGPGTRLTVL.

V and J are TRBV27 and TRBJ1-2; the match to TRBD1 covers 9 bases. J lost 8 bases, V lost 6 bases, and 16 bases had no gene match. This CDR3 is built from 16 residues. Germline CDR1 MNHEY, CDR2 SMNVEV (reference sequence). CDR3 in amino acids: CASSLGPFLGQGGYTF. The CDR3 DNA follows: TGTGCCAGCAGCTTGGGGCCATTCCTGGGACAGGGAGGCTACACCTTC.

The CDR3 DNA reads TGCAGTGCTACCCGCGACAGTGAGCAGTTCTTC. It codes for CSATRDSEQFF. This chain connects TRBV20-1 to TRBJ2-1, with D possibly being TRBD1 (5 bases). Per germline, CDR1 DFQATT and CDR2 SNEGSKA (reference sequence). V was pared by 4 bases and J by 9 bases, with 10 bases between. This CDR3 has 11 amino acids.

The chain joins TRBV5-1 to TRBJ2-7; TRBD2 might be the D (5 bases). Per germline, CDR1 SGHRS and CDR2 YFSETQ. The CDR3 has 15 amino acids. V was cut by 1 base and J by 5 bases, with 16 bases left in between. Here the CDR3 DNA reads TGCGCCAGCAGCTTGCGCGCTCAAGCGGCCCACGAGCAGTACTTC. This sequence encodes CASSLRAQAAHEQYF.

The chain is built from TRBV4-2 and TRBJ1-2; weak D call: TRBD1 (5 bases). The CDR3 length is 12 residues. V was pared by 1 base and J by 8 bases, with 8 bases between. Germline CDR1 and CDR2: LGHNA and YNFKEQ. Here the CDR3 DNA reads TGTGCCAGCAGCCAAGGGGGCGAAGGCTACACCTTC. It encodes CASSQGGEGYTF.

Here the CDR3 DNA reads TGTGCCAGCAGTCCCCAGACAGGGTGGGCTTTCTTT. Encoded protein: CASSPQTGWAFF. This rearrangement joins TRBV12-3 or TRBV12-4 to TRBJ1-1, with TRBD1 matching 7 bases. Trimming removed 5 bases from V and 11 bases from J; junction bases left unmatched: 8. The CDR3 is 12 amino acids.

This clone was seen a few times. This chain joins TRBV12-5 and TRBJ1-1; 9 nucleotides align to TRBD1. Germline loops: CDR1 LGHNT, CDR2 FRNRAP. V shed 3 bases and J 1 base; nucleotides not matched to a gene: 9. This CDR3 comprises 17 residues. In DNA, the CDR3 is TGTGCTAGTGGTTTAGCACAGGGGGCTGGGGGGAACACTGAAGCTTTCTTT. Its translation: CASGLAQGAGGNTEAFF.

The chain uses TRBV10-3 and TRBJ2-2; perhaps TRBD1 as D (5 bases). Germline values: CDR1 ENHRY, CDR2 SYGVKD. The CDR3 spans 15 residues. The ends were cut back, 2 bases at V and 5 bases at J, with 12 bases in the middle. The DNA of the CDR3 is TGTGCCATCAGTGAGGCCAGCCAGGGTACCGGGGAGCTGTTTTTT. Amino acids: CAISEASQGTGELFF.